This entry lists 30 T cell receptor beta chains sequenced from one sample in a study of shared clonotypes between healthy human individuals. Some clones are missing from TCRdb's copy, which holds only in-frame ones; the method was immunoSEQ multiplex PCR. This table has 2 million to 2.5 million clones, approximately 94% appearing once. The material sequenced was naive CD4+ T cells sorted from blood. The subset denotes: CD45RA+ positively selected. These receptors all come from a man aged 18-30 years in good health.

V is TRBV30 and J is TRBJ1-5, with D possibly matching TRBD1 (5 bases). This CDR3 has 18 residues. CDR1 GTSNPN and CDR2 SVGIG come from the germline V gene (reference sequence). The germline V and J ends were trimmed by 2 bases and 0 bases, with 20 bases remaining between them. The CDR3 sequence: CAWSPGTAWADSNQPQHF. In DNA, the CDR3 is TGTGCCTGGAGTCCGGGGACGGCGTGGGCGGATAGCAATCAGCCCCAGCATTTT.

The rearrangement links TRBV28 to TRBJ1-6; TRBD1 aligns across 7 bases. J gave up 6 bases and V 6 bases, and 11 bases lay outside the gene matches. There are 16 residues in the CDR3. In germline, CDR1 is MDHEN, CDR2 SYDVKM. The CDR3 region is CASRSGRDRPNSPLHF. The CDR3 DNA sequence: TGTGCCAGCAGGTCGGGCAGGGACAGACCTAATTCACCCCTCCACTTT.

This chain connects TRBV9 to TRBJ2-7; 11 nucleotides agree with TRBD2. Trimming at V came to 1 base and at J to 3 bases, leaving 3 bases not matched to a gene. This CDR3 has 15 residues. Per the germline V gene, CDR1 is SGDLS and CDR2 is YYNGEE. The CDR3 nucleotides read TGTGCCAGCAGCGTAATAGCGGGGGGGTTCTACGAGCAGTACTTC. It yields the protein CASSVIAGGFYEQYF. Drawing the rest from reference TRBV9 and TRBJ2-7, the complete variable domain is DSGVTQTPKHLITATGQRVTLRCSPRSGDLSVYWYQQSLDQGLQFLIQYYNGEERAKGNILERFSAQQFPDLHSELNLSSLELGDSALYFCASSVIAGGFYEQYFGPGTRLTVT.

The chain is built from TRBV19 and TRBJ1-5; a possible D gene is TRBD1 (5 bases). V was clipped by 6 bases and J by 4 bases, with 13 bases between them. CDR3 length equals 14 residues. Germline V lookup: CDR1 LNHDA, CDR2 SQIVND (reference sequence). This CDR3 is CASRYQGENQPQHF. CDR3 bases: TGTGCCAGTAGGTACCAGGGCGAAAATCAGCCCCAGCATTTT.

This clone was detected only once. The rearrangement uses TRBV2 and TRBJ2-7, with TRBD1 matching over 7 bases. The junction had 9 bases not matched to a gene; V was cut back by 6 bases and J by 1 base. This CDR3 is built from 15 residues. Germline V gene data show CDR1 as SNHLY and CDR2 as FYNNEI. CDR3 DNA sequence: TGTGCCAGCAGATTAGACAGGGCTCGGTCCTACGAGCAGTACTTC. It specifies CASRLDRARSYEQYF.

On this clone: This sample includes further DNA sequences coding for the same CDR3. Here the CDR3 reads CASSRTVNTEAFF. DNA for the CDR3: TGCGCCAGCAGTAGGACGGTGAACACTGAAGCTTTCTTT. The chain employs TRBV10-1 and TRBJ1-1, with D hard to call. The CDR3 is 13 amino acids. Between the trimmed V and J ends, which lost 5 bases and 0 bases, there was a span of 7 bases. The V gene's germline CDR1 is WNHNN and CDR2 SYGVQD (reference sequence).

The chain has TRBV29-1 and TRBJ2-3; perhaps D is TRBD1 or TRBD2 (6 bases each). Between the trimmed V and J ends, which lost 8 bases and 2 bases, there was a span of 17 bases. This CDR3 region has 14 residues. Germline V gene data show CDR1 as SQVTM and CDR2 as ANQGSEA. The CDR3 here is CSMRGGLNTDTQYF. CDR3 DNA: TGCAGCATGAGAGGGGGACTCAACACAGATACGCAGTATTTT.

The chain links TRBV30 to TRBJ2-7; 13 nucleotides line up with TRBD2. Germline CDR1 and CDR2: GTSNPN and SVGIG (reference sequence). Trimming cost V 5 bases and J 5 bases; bases outside gene matches: 6. The CDR3 totals 14 residues. The CDR3 reads CAWGLAGEWDEQYF. DNA for the CDR3: TGTGCCTGGGGACTAGCGGGAGAGTGGGACGAGCAGTACTTC.

The chain is built from TRBV29-1 and TRBJ1-5, with no clear D. V was clipped by 5 bases and J by 2 bases, with 13 bases between them. This CDR3 is 14 amino acids long. Germline CDR1 is SQVTM and CDR2 is ANQGSEA. The CDR3 coding sequence is TGCAGCGTTCGTAACGGGCCAGGCAATCAGCCCCAGCATTTT. Translation: CSVRNGPGNQPQHF.

About this clone: Other DNA sequences in the same sample also yield this CDR3. V usage is TRBV9 and J usage is TRBJ2-3; the match to TRBD2 covers 9 bases. From germline, CDR1 is SGDLS and CDR2 YYNGEE. Trimming took 0 bases from V and 3 from J; bases not matched to a gene: 2. This CDR3 region has 15 residues. CDR3 sequence (DNA): TGTGCCAGCAGCGTAGGGGCGGGAGGGACAGATACGCAGTATTTT. As protein: CASSVGAGGTDTQYF. Combining the CDR3 with reference TRBV9 and TRBJ2-3 gives the whole variable domain DSGVTQTPKHLITATGQRVTLRCSPRSGDLSVYWYQQSLDQGLQFLIQYYNGEERAKGNILERFSAQQFPDLHSELNLSSLELGDSALYFCASSVGAGGTDTQYFGPGTRLTVL.

The genes are TRBV10-3 and TRBJ1-3; D uncertain. V lost 2 bases and J lost 2, with 10 bases in between. CDR3 size: 15 residues. Germline lookup yields CDR1 ENHRY and CDR2 SYGVKD. In nucleotides, the CDR3 is TGTGCCATCAGTGAGAGAGGGAACCCTGGAAACACCATATATTTT. Residues: CAISERGNPGNTIYF.

This clone was counted a single time. The chain links TRBV6-5 to TRBJ2-4; 9 bases line up with TRBD2. The V segment lost 6 bases and the J segment 4 bases; nucleotides outside the gene matches: 1. Germline lookup yields CDR1 MNHEY and CDR2 SVGAGI. The CDR3 runs 13 residues. The chain's CDR3 is CASRAGGKNIQYF. DNA of the CDR3: TGTGCCAGCAGGGCGGGAGGGAAAAACATTCAGTACTTC.

This chain links TRBV5-8 with TRBJ2-3; TRBD2 aligns across 9 bases. Germline V gene lookup returns CDR1 SGHTS and CDR2 YDEGEE. The CDR3 runs to 17 residues. After removal of 2 bases from V and 4 bases from J, the junction contained 11 bases not matched to a gene. The CDR3 sequence is CASSLPHGTSRADTQYF. The CDR3 DNA reads TGTGCCAGCAGCTTACCCCACGGGACTAGCCGCGCAGATACGCAGTATTTT.

The V call is TRBV27, the J call TRBJ2-6; TRBD1 might be the D (5 bases). The CDR3 consists of 13 residues. The V end was cut by 7 bases, the J end by 9 bases, with 13 bases between. Germline values: CDR1 MNHEY, CDR2 SMNVEV (reference sequence). The CDR3 reads CASTWGKGNVLTF. CDR3 in DNA: TGTGCCAGCACCTGGGGCAAGGGCAACGTCCTGACTTTC.

The V gene is TRBV5-4, the J gene TRBJ2-1; D unresolved. The germline CDR1 and CDR2 sequences are SGHNT and YYREEE (reference sequence). The CDR3 runs to 13 residues. The V and J ends lost 0 bases and 9 bases respectively, with 10 bases between them. CDR3 sequence: CASSLGMVGEQFF. The CDR3 bases are TGTGCCAGCAGCTTGGGAATGGTAGGTGAGCAGTTCTTC.

The chain carries TRBV19 and TRBJ1-4, with D possibly TRBD1 on 6 matching bases. V lost 4 bases, J lost 8 bases, and 11 bases lay in between. This CDR3 comprises 13 residues. From germline, CDR1 is LNHDA and CDR2 SQIVND (reference sequence). The CDR3 coding sequence is TGTGCCAGTAGTACAGGGGTTGGGGAAAAACTGTTTTTT. Residues: CASSTGVGEKLFF.

The chain recombines TRBV5-1 with TRBJ2-5; D uncertain. CDR3 length: 13 amino acids. V shed 4 bases and J shed 5 bases, with 12 bases lying between them. Germline CDR1 SGHRS, CDR2 YFSETQ. The CDR3, as DNA: TGCGCCAGCAGCACCCTAAGCCAGGAGACCCAGTACTTC. This translates into CASSTLSQETQYF.

Note on this clone: Other nucleotide sequences in the sample specify the same CDR3. The CDR3 DNA reads as TGCGCCAGCAGCCAAGAACAGGGGAATCAGCCCCAGCATTTT. As protein: CASSQEQGNQPQHF. V gene TRBV4-3 combines with J gene TRBJ1-5; the match to TRBD1 covers 7 bases. Looked up from germline, CDR1 is LGHNA and CDR2 is YSLEER. The CDR3 consists of 14 residues. With V trimmed by 0 bases and J by 4 bases, 0 bases remained unmatched.

This chain joins TRBV5-4 and TRBJ2-1, with TRBD1 identical over 8 bases. The CDR3 contains 16 residues. Unmatched junction bases numbered 7, after V lost 5 bases and J lost 0 bases. In germline, CDR1 is SGHNT, CDR2 YYREEE (reference sequence). CDR3 coding DNA: TGTGCCAGCAGGTGGACAGGGAGTGGCTCCTACAATGAGCAGTTCTTC. This encodes CASRWTGSGSYNEQFF.

A remark on this clone: Other DNA sequences in the same sample also yield this CDR3. J is TRBJ1-2 and V is TRBV19; the D is unclear. CDR3 length: 13 amino acids. V lost 5 bases and J lost 5, with 12 bases in between. The germline CDR1 and CDR2 sequences are LNHDA and SQIVND (reference sequence). This chain's CDR3 is CASSAGTGYGYTF. The DNA for the CDR3 is TGTGCCAGTAGTGCCGGAACGGGGTATGGCTACACCTTC.

The CDR3 sequence: CASSPRTVGGYNSPLHF. CDR3 sequence (DNA): TGTGCCAGCTCACCCCGGACAGTAGGAGGGTATAATTCACCCCTCCACTTT. The rearrangement joins TRBV18 to TRBJ1-6; D is possibly TRBD1 (6 bases). Germline V lookup: CDR1 KGHSH, CDR2 LQKENI. V gave up 3 bases and J gave up 4 bases, with 16 bases separating them. This CDR3 contains 17 residues.

The chain uses TRBV5-1 and TRBJ2-3; TRBD2 is a possible D gene (6 bases). Per germline, CDR1 SGHRS and CDR2 YFSETQ. This CDR3 comprises 16 residues. V lost 1 base and J 2 bases, leaving 14 bases between the germline ends. CDR3 in amino acids: CASSLLQVGLTDTQYF. The DNA for the CDR3 is TGCGCCAGCAGCTTGTTACAGGTGGGACTCACAGATACGCAGTATTTT.

The chain carries TRBV6-5 and TRBJ1-2, with TRBD1 identical over 7 bases. This CDR3 is 15 amino acids long. The V gene end was trimmed by 4 bases and the J gene end by 4 bases; junction bases not matched to a gene: 9. CDR1 is MNHEY, CDR2 SVGAGI, per germline. The CDR3 is CASSLSGTAFYGYTF. The CDR3, as DNA: TGTGCCAGCAGTTTATCCGGGACAGCCTTCTATGGCTACACCTTC.

The chain recombines TRBV5-4 with TRBJ2-3, with 10 nucleotides matching TRBD2. Germline values: CDR1 SGHNT, CDR2 YYREEE (reference sequence). The V and J ends lost 4 bases and 1 base, in that order; junction bases with no gene match: 12. The CDR3 spans 18 residues. The CDR3 loop reads CASSLLLLAGIGTDTQYF. The CDR3 coding sequence is TGTGCCAGCAGCCTGCTTTTACTAGCGGGAATAGGCACAGATACGCAGTATTTT.

The chain has TRBV7-9 and TRBJ2-1; 7 nucleotides match TRBD1. The germline V gene encodes CDR1 SEHNR and CDR2 FQNEAQ (reference sequence). The CDR3 covers 13 residues. Losses at the gene ends were 7 bases for V and 3 bases for J; bases not matched to a gene: 3. The DNA for the CDR3 is TGTGCCAGCAACTGGGACAGCTACAATGAGCAGTTCTTC. It translates to CASNWDSYNEQFF. Full variable domain (outside the CDR3, taken from reference TRBV7-9 and TRBJ2-1): DTGVSQNPRHKITKRGQNVTFRCDPISEHNRLYWYRQTLGQGPEFLTYFQNEAQLEKSRLLSDRFSAERPKGSFSTLEIQRTEQGDSAMYLCASNWDSYNEQFFGPGTRLTVL.

V gene TRBV10-3 combines with J gene TRBJ2-3, with D unresolved. The CDR3 has 14 residues. Trimming stripped 5 bases from V and 6 bases from J, with 15 bases between. CDR1 is ENHRY, CDR2 SYGVKD, per germline. The CDR3 DNA reads TGTGCCATCAGTCTAGGTGTGGCTACGGATACGCAGTATTTT. Its translation is CAISLGVATDTQYF.

This chain uses TRBV28 with TRBJ2-7; D is perhaps TRBD1 (6 bases). The length of the CDR3 is 11 residues. Germline assignment: CDR1 MDHEN and CDR2 SYDVKM. The ends were cut back, 7 bases at V and 5 bases at J, with 9 bases in the middle. The CDR3 DNA is TGTGCCAGCAACGACAGGAACGAGCAGTACTTC. Encoded protein: CASNDRNEQYF.

This clone was detected only once. The genes are TRBV27 and TRBJ1-1; a possible D gene is TRBD1 (5 bases). The CDR3 totals 13 residues. The germline V gene has CDR1 MNHEY and CDR2 SMNVEV (reference sequence). V lost 0 bases, J lost 8 bases, and 10 bases lay in between. The CDR3 coding sequence is TGTGCCAGCAGTTTATCGGGGACGGGAGAAGCTTTCTTT. It translates to CASSLSGTGEAFF.

V and J are TRBV7-6 and TRBJ1-5; a possible D gene is TRBD1 (6 bases). Germline CDR1 SGHVS, CDR2 FNYEAQ. Trimming removed 5 bases at V and 4 bases at J, with 15 bases between. The CDR3 has 15 residues. The CDR3: CASSLLDSNNQPQHF. CDR3 nucleotide sequence: TGTGCCAGCAGCCTCTTGGACAGCAATAATCAGCCCCAGCATTTT.

This chain links TRBV10-3 with TRBJ2-2; D unclear. Germline V gives CDR1 ENHRY, CDR2 SYGVKD. The CDR3 sequence is 15 residues long. Trimming took 4 bases from V and 4 from J, leaving 13 bases between them. The CDR3: CAISGANPGTGELFF. Here the CDR3 DNA reads TGTGCCATCAGTGGGGCTAACCCAGGCACCGGGGAGCTGTTTTTT.